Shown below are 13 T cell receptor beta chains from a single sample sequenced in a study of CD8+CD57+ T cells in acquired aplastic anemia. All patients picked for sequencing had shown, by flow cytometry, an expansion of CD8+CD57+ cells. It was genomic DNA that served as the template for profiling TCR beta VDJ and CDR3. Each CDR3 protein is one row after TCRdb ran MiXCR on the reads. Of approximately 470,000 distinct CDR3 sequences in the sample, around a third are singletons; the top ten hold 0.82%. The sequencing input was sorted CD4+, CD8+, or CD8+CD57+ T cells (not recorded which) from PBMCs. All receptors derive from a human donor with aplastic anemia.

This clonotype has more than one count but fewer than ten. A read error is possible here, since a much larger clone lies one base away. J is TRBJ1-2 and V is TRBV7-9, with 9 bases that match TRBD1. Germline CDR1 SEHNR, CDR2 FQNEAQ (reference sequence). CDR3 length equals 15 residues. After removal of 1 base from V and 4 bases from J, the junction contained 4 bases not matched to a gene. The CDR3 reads CASSLDSTGGYGYTF. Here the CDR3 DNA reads TGTGCCAGCAGCTTAGATTCGACAGGGGGCTATGGCTACACCTTC. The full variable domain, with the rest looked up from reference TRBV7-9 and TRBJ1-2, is DTGVSQNPRHKITKRGQNVTFRCDPISEHNRLYWYRQTLGQGPEFLTYFQNEAQLEKSRLLSDRFSAERPKGSFSTLEIQRTEQGDSAMYLCASSLDSTGGYGYTFGSGTRLTVV.

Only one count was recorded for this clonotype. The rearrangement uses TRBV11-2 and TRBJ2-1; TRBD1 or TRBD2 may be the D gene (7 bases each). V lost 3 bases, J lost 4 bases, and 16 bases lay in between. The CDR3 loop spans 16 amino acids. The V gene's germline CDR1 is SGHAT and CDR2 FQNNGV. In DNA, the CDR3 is TGTGCCAGCAGCTTGATTCCCAGGGGGGGATACAATGAGCAGTTCTTC. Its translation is CASSLIPRGGYNEQFF.

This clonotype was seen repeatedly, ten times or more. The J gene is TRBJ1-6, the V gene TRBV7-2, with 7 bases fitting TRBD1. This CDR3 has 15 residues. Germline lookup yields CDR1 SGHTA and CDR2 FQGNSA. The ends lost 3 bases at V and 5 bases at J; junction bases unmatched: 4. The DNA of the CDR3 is TGTGCCAGCAGCTTTAGACAGGGCAATAATTCACCCCTCCACTTT. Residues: CASSFRQGNNSPLHF. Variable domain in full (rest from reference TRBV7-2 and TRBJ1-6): GAGVSQSPSNKVTEKGKDVELRCDPISGHTALYWYRQSLGQGLEFLIYFQGNSAPDKSGLPSDRFSAERTGGSVSTLTIQRTQQEDSAVYLCASSFRQGNNSPLHFGNGTRLTVT.

CDR3 loop: CASKQGGNTDTQYF. CDR3 nucleotides: TGCGCCAGTAAACAGGGGGGTAACACAGATACGCAGTATTTT. The V call is TRBV10-2, the J call TRBJ2-3, with TRBD1 matching over 8 bases. The CDR3 contains 14 residues. Trimming cost V 9 bases and J 2 bases; bases outside gene matches: 7. Germline CDR1 and CDR2: WSHSY and SAAADI.

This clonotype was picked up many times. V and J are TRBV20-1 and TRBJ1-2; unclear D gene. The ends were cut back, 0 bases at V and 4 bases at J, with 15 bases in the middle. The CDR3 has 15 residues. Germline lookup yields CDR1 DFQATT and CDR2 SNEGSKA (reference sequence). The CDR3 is CSARDLGRPFYGYTF. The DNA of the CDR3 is TGCAGTGCTAGAGATCTCGGCAGACCCTTCTATGGCTACACCTTC.

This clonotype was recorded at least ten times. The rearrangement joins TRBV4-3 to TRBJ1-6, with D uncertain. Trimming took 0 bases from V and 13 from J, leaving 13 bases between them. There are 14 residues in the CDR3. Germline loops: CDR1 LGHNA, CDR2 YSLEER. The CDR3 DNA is TGCGCCAGCAGCCAAGATAAGGGCGCGGTTCCCCTCCACTTT. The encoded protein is CASSQDKGAVPLHF.

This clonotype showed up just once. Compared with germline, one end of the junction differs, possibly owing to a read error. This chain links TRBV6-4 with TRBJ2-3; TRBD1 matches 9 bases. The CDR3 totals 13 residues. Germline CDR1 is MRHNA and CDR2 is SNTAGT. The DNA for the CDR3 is TGTGCCACATCGGACAGGGGTACAGATACGCAGTGTTTT. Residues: CATSDRGTDTQCF.

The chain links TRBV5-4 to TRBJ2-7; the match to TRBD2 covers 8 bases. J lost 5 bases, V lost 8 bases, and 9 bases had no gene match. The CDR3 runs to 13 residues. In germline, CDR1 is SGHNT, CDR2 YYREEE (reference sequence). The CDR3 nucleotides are TGTGCCAGTGCCGGGACTAGTAGCCACGAGCAGTACTTC. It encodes CASAGTSSHEQYF.

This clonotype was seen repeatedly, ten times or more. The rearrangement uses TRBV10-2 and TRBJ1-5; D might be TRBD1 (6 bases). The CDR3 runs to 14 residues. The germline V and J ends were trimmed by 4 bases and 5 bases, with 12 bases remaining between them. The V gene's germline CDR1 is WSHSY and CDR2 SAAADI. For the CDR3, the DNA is TGCGCCAGCAGTGCCCGGACAGTAGATCAGCCCCAGCATTTT. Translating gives CASSARTVDQPQHF.

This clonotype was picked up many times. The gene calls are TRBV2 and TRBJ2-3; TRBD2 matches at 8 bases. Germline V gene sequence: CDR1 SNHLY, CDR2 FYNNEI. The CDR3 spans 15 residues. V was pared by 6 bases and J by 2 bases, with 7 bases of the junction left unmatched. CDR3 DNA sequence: TGTGCCAGCAGGATAGAGCGGGAGATCACAGATACGCAGTATTTT. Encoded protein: CASRIEREITDTQYF.

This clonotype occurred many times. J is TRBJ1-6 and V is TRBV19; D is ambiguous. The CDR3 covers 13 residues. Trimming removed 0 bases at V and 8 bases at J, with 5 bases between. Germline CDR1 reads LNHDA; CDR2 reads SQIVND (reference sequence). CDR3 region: CASSIEAYSPLHF. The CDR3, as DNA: TGTGCCAGTAGTATAGAAGCGTATTCACCCCTCCACTTT. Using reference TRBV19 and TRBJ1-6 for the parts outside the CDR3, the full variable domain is DGGITQSPKYLFRKEGQNVTLSCEQNLNHDAMYWYRQDPGQGLRLIYYSQIVNDFQKGDIAEGYSVSREKKESFPLTVTSAQKNPTAFYLCASSIEAYSPLHFGNGTRLTVT.

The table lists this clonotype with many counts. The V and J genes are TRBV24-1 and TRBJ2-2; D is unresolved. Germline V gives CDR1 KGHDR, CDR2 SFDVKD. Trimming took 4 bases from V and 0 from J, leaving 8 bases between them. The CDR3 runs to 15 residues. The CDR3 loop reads CATSEGQTNTGELFF. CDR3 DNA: TGTGCCACCAGTGAGGGTCAGACGAACACCGGGGAGCTGTTTTTT.

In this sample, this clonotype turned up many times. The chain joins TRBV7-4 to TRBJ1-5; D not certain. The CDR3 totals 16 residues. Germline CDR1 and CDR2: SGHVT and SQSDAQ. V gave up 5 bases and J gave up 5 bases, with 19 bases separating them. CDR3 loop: CASSPVQQPFYQPQHF. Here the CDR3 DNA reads TGTGCCAGCAGCCCGGTGCAGCAACCCTTTTATCAGCCCCAGCATTTT.